This TCR beta chain was captured in a study of cytomegalovirus exposure and HLA in healthy donors. The CDR3 has 16 amino acids. V lost 4 bases and J lost 2; bases outside the gene matches: 6. The germline V gene has CDR1 MGHRA and CDR2 YSYEKL. PCR used 60 Vbeta primers and 13 Jbeta primers. Libraries were prepared by immunoSEQ multiplex PCR; TCRdb keeps only in-frame clonotypes and omits some of them. The sample lists more than 200,000 clones; more than 75% were seen once. The rearrangement links TRBV4-1 to TRBJ2-1, with 9 positions matching TRBD2. Sequencing input: PBMCs. The TCR was taken from a human donor in good health. CDR3 bases: TGCGCCAGCAGCCTAGAGACTAGCGGAACCTACAATGAGCAGTTCTTC. Protein sequence: CASSLETSGTYNEQFF.